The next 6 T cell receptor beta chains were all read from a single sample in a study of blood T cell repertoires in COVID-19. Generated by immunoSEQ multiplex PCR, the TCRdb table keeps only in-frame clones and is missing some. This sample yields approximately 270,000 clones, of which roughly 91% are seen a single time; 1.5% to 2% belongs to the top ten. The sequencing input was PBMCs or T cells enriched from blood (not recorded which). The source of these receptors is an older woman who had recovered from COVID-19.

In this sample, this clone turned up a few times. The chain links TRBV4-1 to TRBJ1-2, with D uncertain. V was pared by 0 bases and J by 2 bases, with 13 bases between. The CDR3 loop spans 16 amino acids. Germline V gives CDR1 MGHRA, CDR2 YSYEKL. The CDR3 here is CASSQEWVAENYGYTF. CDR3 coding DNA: TGCGCCAGCAGCCAAGAATGGGTTGCGGAGAACTATGGCTACACCTTC.

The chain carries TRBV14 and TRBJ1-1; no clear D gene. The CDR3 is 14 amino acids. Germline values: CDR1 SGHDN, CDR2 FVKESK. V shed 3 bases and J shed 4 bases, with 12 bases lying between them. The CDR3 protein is CASSQPAEGTEAFF. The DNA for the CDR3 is TGTGCCAGCAGCCAGCCCGCGGAGGGCACTGAAGCTTTCTTT. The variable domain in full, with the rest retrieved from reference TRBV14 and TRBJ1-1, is EAGVTQFPSHSVIEKGQTVTLRCDPISGHDNLYWYRRVMGKEIKFLLHFVKESKQDESGMPNNRFLAERTGGTYSTLKVQPAELEDSGVYFCASSQPAEGTEAFFGQGTRLTVV.

The CDR3 DNA is TGTGCCAGCACCGGCCCGAGCGGGAGGATCACAGATACGCAGTATTTT. Amino acid sequence: CASTGPSGRITDTQYF. The V call is TRBV11-3, the J call TRBJ2-3; 9 bases are a match to TRBD2. V was clipped by 7 bases and J by 2 bases; unmatched bases: 10. Germline lookup yields CDR1 SGHNT and CDR2 YENEEA. The CDR3 extends over 16 amino acids. Full variable domain (missing parts from reference TRBV11-3 and TRBJ2-3): EAGVVQSPRYKIIEKKQPVAFWCNPISGHNTLYWYLQNLGQGPELLIRYENEEAVDDSQLPKDRFSAERLKGVDSTLKIQPAELGDSAVYLCASTGPSGRITDTQYFGPGTRLTVL.

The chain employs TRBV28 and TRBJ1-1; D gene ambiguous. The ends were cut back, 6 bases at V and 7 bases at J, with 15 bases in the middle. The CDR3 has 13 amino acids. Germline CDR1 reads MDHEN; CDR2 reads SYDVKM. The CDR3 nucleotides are TGTGCCAGCAGGCTAACGAGGAGAGGTGAAGCTTTCTTT. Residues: CASRLTRRGEAFF.

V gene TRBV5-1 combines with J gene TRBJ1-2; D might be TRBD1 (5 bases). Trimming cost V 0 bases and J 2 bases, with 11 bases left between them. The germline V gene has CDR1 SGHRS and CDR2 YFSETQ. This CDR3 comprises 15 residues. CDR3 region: CASSLVAGPNYGYTF. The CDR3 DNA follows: TGCGCCAGCAGCTTGGTGGCAGGGCCAAACTATGGCTACACCTTC. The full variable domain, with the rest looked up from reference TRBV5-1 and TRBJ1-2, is KAGVTQTPRYLIKTRGQQVTLSCSPISGHRSVSWYQQTPGQGLQFLFEYFSETQRNKGNFPGRFSGRQFSNSRSEMNVSTLELGDSALYLCASSLVAGPNYGYTFGSGTRLTVV.

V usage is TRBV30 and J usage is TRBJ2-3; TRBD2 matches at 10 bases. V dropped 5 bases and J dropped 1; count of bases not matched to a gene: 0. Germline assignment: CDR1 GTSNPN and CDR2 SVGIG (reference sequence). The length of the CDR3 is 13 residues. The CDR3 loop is CAWLAGGTDTQYF. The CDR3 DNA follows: TGTGCCTGGCTAGCGGGGGGCACAGATACGCAGTATTTT.